This TCR beta chain is from a study of spatial heterogeneity in lung cancer (dated by TCRdb to the late 2010s). For the wider study: Beta-chain transcripts were consistently detected in greater numbers than alpha-chain transcripts, which likely reflects a higher abundance of beta-chain transcripts. The study linked features of the TCR repertoire to counts of nonsynonymous mutations, which were determined by whole-exome sequencing of tumor tissue. In the raw uncorrected reads, each unique combination of TCR and UMI appeared on average more than ten times. A strong correlation was found between TCR transcript counts in tumor regions and a T cell transcriptional module score from matched bulk RNA-seq. At surgery, over 200 tumor regions, roughly 62 matched nontumor lung samples and 45 to 60 PBMC samples were TCR-sequenced for both alpha and beta chains. In non-small cell lung cancer, the study made a quantitative comparison of TCR alpha and beta repertoires among multiple tumor regions, matched nontumor lung and blood.

This clonotype has ten or more counts. The specificity of this receptor is unknown. Base-call qualities are not available, and no considerably larger clone is one nucleotide away. The time point label, as the study defines it: sample taken at primary tumor resection. Samples were obtained from approximately 76 patients with early-stage, untreated non-small cell lung cancer from the lung TRACERx cohort. TCR sequencing used whole RNA extracted from tumor and nontumor lung tissue, or from cryopreserved PBMC samples, without cell sorting. A patient was chosen for TCR sequencing only when enough RNA was available from at least two tumor regions. Before selection, tumor and adjacent nontumor lung specimens were reviewed by a lung pathologist. The study at large found these results: Additional single-cell paired TCR alpha and beta sequencing was considered necessary to confirm, at a functional level, the hypothesis that regional TCRs recognize regional mutations. A correlation was observed between the number of expanded intratumoral alpha and beta TCRs and the tumor nonsynonymous mutation count. Counts of ubiquitous and regional expanded TCRs were found to correlate with counts of ubiquitous and regional nonsynonymous mutations, respectively. TCR-seq coverage of tumor T cells was estimated at only 7% to 8% for alpha chains and approximately 12% for beta chains.

Library prep was done by 5' RACE. The run used a NextSeq 500. To allow correction of PCR and sequencing errors, the TCR library protocol tagged every TCR cDNA molecule with a unique molecular identifier. In the authors' own workflow: TCR identification, UMI-based error correction and CDR3 extraction were performed with Decombinator tools. Expanded TCRs were defined as those above a frequency of 2 per 1,000, corresponding to the top 1% of the tumor frequency distribution. Expanded tumor TCRs statistically deemed absent (corrected P<0.05) from at least one tumor region were classed as regional, and all other expanded tumor TCRs were classed as ubiquitous. Rényi diversity was computed with the R vegan package after subsampling each repertoire 100 times to 5,000 TCRs. To build CDR3 similarity networks, amino acid triplet string-kernel similarity was used, and CDR3s were connected when their pairwise similarity was above 0.82. TCRdb handled the public reads itself, with Q25 trimming in fastp and clone calling in MiXCR, and kept productive beta chains. One record per CDR3 amino acid sequence lists the most common genes and DNA. TCRdb's processing, not the authors', yielded these V and J calls. Within this sample are 7,500 to 9,500 distinct CDR3 sequences, with about 9.3% of them counted one time only. The ten most abundant clones make up 9.5% to 15% of the sample.

The specimen was lung tumor tissue, collected at surgery. The clonotype was recovered from a male donor with early-stage non-small cell lung cancer.

The nucleotides read TGTGCCAGCAGCCCGGGGTCTCACAATGAGCAGTTCTTC. Its translation reads: CASSPGSHNEQFF. The chain couples TRBV14 to TRBJ2-1, and perhaps TRBD2 as D gene, on 5 matching bases. Measured from the cysteine to the phenylalanine, the CDR3 is 13 residues long. This entry keeps only the CDR3 DNA: 39 bases, framed from base 1. The germline V gene specifies SGHDN as CDR1 and FVKESK as CDR2. At the junction V is shortened by 4 bases and J by 5 bases, with 9 bases in between.